This T cell receptor beta chain was found in a study of spatial heterogeneity in lung cancer. Looking at the study overall: The donors, roughly 70 patients with untreated early-stage non-small cell lung cancer, provided the samples.

This clonotype was detected ten times or more. In the library, each TCR cDNA molecule bore its own unique molecular identifier. Using its own MiXCR run on the 5' RACE reads, TCRdb lists one record per CDR3 protein. The sample records around 41,000 distinct CDR3 sequences, 20% to 25% being singletons. The time point is: blood at routine non-recurrence follow-up after resection. The material was PBMCs, obtained at follow-up. The TCR sequence derives from a female donor with early-stage non-small cell lung cancer.

In DNA, the CDR3 is TGCGCCAGCAGCCAGGACCAGGAGCACGAGCAGTACGTC. Protein product: CASSQDQEHEQYV. The genes are TRBV5-1 and TRBJ2-7, with D unclear. The CDR3 contains 13 residues. CDR1 and CDR2 (germline): SGHRS, YFSETQ. Deletions cut 4 bases from V and 5 bases from J, with 13 bases between.